The 11 T cell receptor beta chains given below trace back to one sample, sequenced in a study of OX40 agonist ivuxolimab in advanced cancers. The assay was immunoSEQ multiplex PCR, and TCRdb's table has in-frame clones only and misses some. The top ten hold over 0.6% of the sample, which has 50,000 to 55,000 clones, 70% to 90% seen once. The sample here was CD4+ or CD8+ T cells sorted from blood, taken in a trial of the OX40 agonist ivuxolimab. The receptors derive from an adult with an advanced solid tumor such as melanoma, head and neck, liver or kidney cancer.

The rearrangement uses TRBV6-1 and TRBJ2-7; 8 bases line up with TRBD1. Germline CDR1 and CDR2: MNHNS and SASEGT. J was trimmed by 3 bases and V by 5 bases; bases with no gene match: 3. This CDR3 is 13 amino acids long. The CDR3 DNA sequence: TGTGCCAGCAGTCAAACAGGGGGCTACGAGCAGTACTTC. Protein sequence: CASSQTGGYEQYF.

This sequence joins TRBV10-3 and TRBJ2-2, with a weak D call TRBD2 (6 bases). Germline values: CDR1 ENHRY, CDR2 SYGVKD. This CDR3 is 11 amino acids long. Trimming pared 7 bases from V and 8 bases from J, leaving 8 bases between. CDR3 in DNA: TGTGCCATCAAAGGAGGGGGGGAGCTGTTTTTT. Its protein product is CAIKGGGELFF.

The chain recombines TRBV7-3 with TRBJ2-1; D remains ambiguous. The CDR3 runs to 13 residues. V was trimmed by 2 bases and J by 6 bases, leaving 8 bases between them. Germline CDR1 SGHTA, CDR2 FQGTGA. The CDR3 nucleotides read TGTGCCAGCAGCTTACTATCCGGCAATGAGCAGTTCTTC. Its protein is CASSLLSGNEQFF.

The CDR3 is CASSPGLAGVSGTQYF. In DNA form, the CDR3 reads TGTGCCAGCAGCCCCGGACTAGCGGGGGTGAGTGGGACCCAGTACTTC. The chain recombines TRBV5-6 with TRBJ2-5; 13 bases align to TRBD2. The CDR3 has 16 amino acids. CDR1 and CDR2 (germline): SGHDT, YYEEEE. Losses at the gene ends were 4 bases for V and 7 bases for J; bases not matched to a gene: 10.

The chain is built from TRBV2 and TRBJ2-7; TRBD1 aligns across 7 bases. The CDR3 spans 13 residues. The V and J ends lost 8 bases and 3 bases, in that order; junction bases with no gene match: 7. CDR1 is SNHLY, CDR2 FYNNEI, per germline. The CDR3 reads CASGRDSDYEQYF. CDR3 bases: TGTGCCAGCGGCCGGGACAGTGACTACGAGCAGTACTTC.

This clone occurred a few times. This chain connects TRBV6-6 to TRBJ2-7; D possibly corresponds to TRBD1 (5 bases). CDR3 size: 14 residues. The V gene's germline CDR1 is MNHNY and CDR2 SVGAGI (reference sequence). Trimming took off 7 bases at V and 3 bases at J, with 16 bases between the two ends. The chain's CDR3 is CASIQGWGGYEQYF. The CDR3 DNA reads TGTGCCAGCATCCAAGGGTGGGGCGGCTACGAGCAGTACTTC.

This chain joins TRBV5-1 and TRBJ2-7, with 10 positions matching TRBD2. The CDR3 loop spans 14 amino acids. The V and J ends lost 4 bases and 3 bases, in that order; junction bases with no gene match: 4. CDR1 SGHRS and CDR2 YFSETQ come from the germline V gene. The DNA of the CDR3 is TGCGCCAGCAGCGAAACTAGCGGGGTCTACGAGCAGTACTTC. This translates into CASSETSGVYEQYF.

This clone has only one observation. This chain connects TRBV10-1 to TRBJ2-1; 10 bases are a match to TRBD2. V was pared by 0 bases and J by 9 bases, with 5 bases of the junction left unmatched. The germline gives CDR1 WNHNN, CDR2 SYGVQD (reference sequence). The CDR3 loop spans 15 amino acids. CDR3 sequence (DNA): TGCGCCAGCAGTGAGTCTAGACTAGCGGGTTTTGAGCAGTTCTTC. Residues: CASSESRLAGFEQFF.

In its sample, this clone was seen a few times. The chain is built from TRBV5-1 and TRBJ2-5; D is unresolved. CDR1 and CDR2 from the germline V gene are SGHRS and YFSETQ. Trimming stripped 2 bases from V and 1 base from J, with 0 bases between. This CDR3 has 11 amino acids. The CDR3 is CASSFQETQYF. CDR3 sequence (DNA): TGCGCCAGCAGCTTCCAAGAGACCCAGTACTTC.

The chain couples TRBV5-4 to TRBJ2-3, with a tentative D call TRBD1 (6 bases). V lost 3 bases to trimming and J lost 2 bases, with 10 bases between them. Germline lookup yields CDR1 SGHNT and CDR2 YYREEE (reference sequence). CDR3 length equals 14 residues. CDR3 in DNA: TGTGCCAGCAGCTCCCGGACAGTCACAGATACGCAGTATTTT. Residues: CASSSRTVTDTQYF.

This clone appeared once. This chain joins TRBV6-1 and TRBJ2-7; D gene ambiguous. The germline V and J ends were trimmed by 2 bases and 2 bases, with 1 base remaining between them. CDR1 and CDR2 from the germline V gene are MNHNS and SASEGT. The CDR3 contains 11 residues. CDR3 DNA sequence: TGTGCCAGCAGTGAACCCTACGAGCAGTACTTC. Protein: CASSEPYEQYF.